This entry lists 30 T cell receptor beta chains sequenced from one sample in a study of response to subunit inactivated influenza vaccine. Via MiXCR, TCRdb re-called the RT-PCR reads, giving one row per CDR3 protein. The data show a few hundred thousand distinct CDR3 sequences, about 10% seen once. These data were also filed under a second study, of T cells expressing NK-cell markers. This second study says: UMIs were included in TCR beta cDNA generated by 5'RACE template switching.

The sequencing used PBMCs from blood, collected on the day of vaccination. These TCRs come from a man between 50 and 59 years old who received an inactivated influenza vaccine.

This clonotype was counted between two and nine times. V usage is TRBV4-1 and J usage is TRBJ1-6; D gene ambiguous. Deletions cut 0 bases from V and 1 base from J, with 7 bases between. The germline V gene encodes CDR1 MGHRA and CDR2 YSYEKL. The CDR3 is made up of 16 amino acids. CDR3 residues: CASSQERGSYNSPLHF. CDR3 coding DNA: TGCGCCAGCAGCCAAGAGCGGGGTTCCTATAATTCACCCCTCCACTTT.

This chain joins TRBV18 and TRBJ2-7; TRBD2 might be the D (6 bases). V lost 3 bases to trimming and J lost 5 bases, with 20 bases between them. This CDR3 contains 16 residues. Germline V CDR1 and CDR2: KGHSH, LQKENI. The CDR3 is CASSPPGLWESNEQYF. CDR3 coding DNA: TGTGCCAGCTCACCTCCAGGACTATGGGAGTCCAACGAGCAGTACTTC.

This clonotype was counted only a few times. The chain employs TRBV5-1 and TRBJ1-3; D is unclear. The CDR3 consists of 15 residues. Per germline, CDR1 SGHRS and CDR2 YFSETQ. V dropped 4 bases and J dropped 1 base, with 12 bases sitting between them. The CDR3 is CASSPVGISGNTIYF. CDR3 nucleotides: TGCGCCAGCAGCCCGGTCGGGATTTCTGGAAACACCATATATTTT.

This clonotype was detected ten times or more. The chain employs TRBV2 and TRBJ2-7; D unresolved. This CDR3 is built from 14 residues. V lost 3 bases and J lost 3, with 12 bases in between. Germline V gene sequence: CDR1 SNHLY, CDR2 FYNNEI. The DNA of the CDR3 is TGTGCCAGCAGTGACCCGCCGATCAGCTACGAGCAGTACTTC. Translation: CASSDPPISYEQYF.

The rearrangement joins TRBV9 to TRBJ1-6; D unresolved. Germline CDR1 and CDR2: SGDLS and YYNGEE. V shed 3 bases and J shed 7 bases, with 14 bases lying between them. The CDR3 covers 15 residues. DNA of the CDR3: TGTGCCAGCAGCGCCTCGACGGCGAGGAATTCACCCCTCCACTTT. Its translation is CASSASTARNSPLHF.

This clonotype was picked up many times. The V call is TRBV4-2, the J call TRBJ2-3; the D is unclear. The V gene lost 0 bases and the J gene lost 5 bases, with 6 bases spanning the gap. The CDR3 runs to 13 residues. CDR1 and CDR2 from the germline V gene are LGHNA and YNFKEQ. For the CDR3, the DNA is TGTGCCAGCAGCCAAGATGTGGGAGATACGCAGTATTTT. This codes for CASSQDVGDTQYF.

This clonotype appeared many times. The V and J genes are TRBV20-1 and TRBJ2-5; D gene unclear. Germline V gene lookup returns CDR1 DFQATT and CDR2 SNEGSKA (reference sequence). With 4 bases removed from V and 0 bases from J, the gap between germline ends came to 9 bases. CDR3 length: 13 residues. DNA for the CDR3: TGCAGTGCTATTCCTGAGAACCAAGAGACCCAGTACTTC. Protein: CSAIPENQETQYF.

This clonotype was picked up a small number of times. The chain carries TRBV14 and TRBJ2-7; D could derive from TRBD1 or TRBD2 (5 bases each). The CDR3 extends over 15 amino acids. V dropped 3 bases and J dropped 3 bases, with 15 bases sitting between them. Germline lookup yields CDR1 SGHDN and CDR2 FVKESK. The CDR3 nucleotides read TGTGCCAGCAGCCAGTTTGGGACGGCCCTCTACGAGCAGTACTTC. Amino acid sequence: CASSQFGTALYEQYF.

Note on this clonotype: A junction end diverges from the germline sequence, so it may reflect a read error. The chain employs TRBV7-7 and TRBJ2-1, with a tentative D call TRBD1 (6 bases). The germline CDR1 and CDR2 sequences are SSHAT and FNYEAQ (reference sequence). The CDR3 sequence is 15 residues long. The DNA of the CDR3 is TGTGCTAGCAGCTTGGACAGTAAAACCTACAATGAGCAGTTCTTC. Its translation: CASSLDSKTYNEQFF.

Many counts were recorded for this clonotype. The CDR3 is CSAGRKNQPQHF. The CDR3 nucleotides read TGCAGTGCCGGCAGAAAAAATCAGCCCCAGCATTTT. The chain recombines TRBV20-1 with TRBJ1-5; D gene unclear. CDR1 DFQATT and CDR2 SNEGSKA come from the germline V gene (reference sequence). The CDR3 is made up of 12 amino acids. Between the trimmed V and J ends, which lost 6 bases and 4 bases, there was a span of 10 bases.

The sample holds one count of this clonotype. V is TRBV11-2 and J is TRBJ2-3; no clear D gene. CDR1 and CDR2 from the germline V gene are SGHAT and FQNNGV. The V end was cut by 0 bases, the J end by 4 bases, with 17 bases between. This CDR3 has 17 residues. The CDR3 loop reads CASSLDGPRSSSDTQYF. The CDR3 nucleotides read TGTGCCAGCAGCTTAGACGGACCGAGGTCATCATCAGATACGCAGTATTTT.

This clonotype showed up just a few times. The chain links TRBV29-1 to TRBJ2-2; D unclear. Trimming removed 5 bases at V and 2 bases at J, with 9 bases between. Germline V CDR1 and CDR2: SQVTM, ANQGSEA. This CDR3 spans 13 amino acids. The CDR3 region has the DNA TGCAGCGTTTCTTACAGTAACACCGGGGAGCTGTTTTTT. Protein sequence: CSVSYSNTGELFF.

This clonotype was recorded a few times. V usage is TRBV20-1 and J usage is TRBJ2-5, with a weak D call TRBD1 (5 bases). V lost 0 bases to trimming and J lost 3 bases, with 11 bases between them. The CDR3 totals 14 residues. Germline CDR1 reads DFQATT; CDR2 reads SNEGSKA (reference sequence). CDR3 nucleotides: TGCAGTGCTAGAGAGTGGCAAGGGGAAGAGACCCAGTACTTC. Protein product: CSAREWQGEETQYF.

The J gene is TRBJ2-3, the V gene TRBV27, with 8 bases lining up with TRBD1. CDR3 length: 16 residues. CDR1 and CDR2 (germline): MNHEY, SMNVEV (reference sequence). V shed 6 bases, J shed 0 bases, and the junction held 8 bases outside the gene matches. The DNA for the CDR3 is TGTGCCAGCAGACACGGGACAGGAGGCAGCACAGATACGCAGTATTTT. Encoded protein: CASRHGTGGSTDTQYF.

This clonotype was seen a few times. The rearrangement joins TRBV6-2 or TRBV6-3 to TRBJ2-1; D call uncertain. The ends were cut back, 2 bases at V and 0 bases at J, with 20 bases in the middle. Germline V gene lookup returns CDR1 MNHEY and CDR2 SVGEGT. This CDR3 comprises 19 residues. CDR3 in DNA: TGTGCCAGCAGTTACGGACGTGGTGTCAGAAAGGACTCCTACAATGAGCAGTTCTTC. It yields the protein CASSYGRGVRKDSYNEQFF.

CDR3 nucleotides: TGTGCCAGCAGTCCATTGGGGGTTTGGGAGACCCAGTACTTC. Its protein product is CASSPLGVWETQYF. The rearrangement uses TRBV12-3 or TRBV12-4 and TRBJ2-5, with D tentatively TRBD1 or TRBD2 (5 bases each). This CDR3 spans 14 amino acids. V gave up 5 bases and J gave up 5 bases, with 15 bases separating them.

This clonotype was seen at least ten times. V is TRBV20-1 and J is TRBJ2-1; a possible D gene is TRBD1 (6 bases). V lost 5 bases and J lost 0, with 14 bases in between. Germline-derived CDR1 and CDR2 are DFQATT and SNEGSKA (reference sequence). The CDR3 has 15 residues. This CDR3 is CSAPRTVSSYNEQFF. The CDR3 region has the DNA TGCAGTGCTCCCCGGACAGTTAGCTCCTACAATGAGCAGTTCTTC.

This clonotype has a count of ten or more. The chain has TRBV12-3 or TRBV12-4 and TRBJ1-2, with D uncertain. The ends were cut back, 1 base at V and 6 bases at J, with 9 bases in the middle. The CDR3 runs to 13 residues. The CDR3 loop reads CASSLGWRDGYTF. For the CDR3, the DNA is TGTGCCAGCAGTTTAGGGTGGAGAGATGGCTACACCTTC.

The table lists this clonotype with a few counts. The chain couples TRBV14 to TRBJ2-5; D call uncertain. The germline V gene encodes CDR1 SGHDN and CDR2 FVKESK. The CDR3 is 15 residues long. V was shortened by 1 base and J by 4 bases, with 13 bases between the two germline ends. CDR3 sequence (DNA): TGTGCCAGCAGCCAAGTTGGGGATTTCGGAGAGACCCAGTACTTC. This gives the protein CASSQVGDFGETQYF.

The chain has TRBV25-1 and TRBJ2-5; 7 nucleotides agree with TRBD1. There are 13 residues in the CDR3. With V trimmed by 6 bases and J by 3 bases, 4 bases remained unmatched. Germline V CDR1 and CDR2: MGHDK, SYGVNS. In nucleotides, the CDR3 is TGTGCCAGCAGGGAGACAGGGAAAGAGACCCAGTACTTC. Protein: CASRETGKETQYF. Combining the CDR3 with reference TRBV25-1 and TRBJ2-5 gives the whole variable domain EADIYQTPRYLVIGTGKKITLECSQTMGHDKMYWYQQDPGMELHLIHYSYGVNSTEKGDLSSESTVSRIRTEHFPLTLESARPSHTSQYLCASRETGKETQYFGPGTRLLVL.

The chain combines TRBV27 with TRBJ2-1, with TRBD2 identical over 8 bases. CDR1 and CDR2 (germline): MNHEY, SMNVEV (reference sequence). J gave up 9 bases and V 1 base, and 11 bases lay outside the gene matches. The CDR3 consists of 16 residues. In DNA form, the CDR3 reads TGTGCCAGCAGTTTATGGTCCGGGAGGGCAGCCGGTGAGCAGTTCTTC. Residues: CASSLWSGRAAGEQFF.

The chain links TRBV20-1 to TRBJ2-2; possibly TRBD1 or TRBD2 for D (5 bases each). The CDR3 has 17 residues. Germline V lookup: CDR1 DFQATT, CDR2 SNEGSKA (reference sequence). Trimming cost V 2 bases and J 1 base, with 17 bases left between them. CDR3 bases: TGCAGTGCTAGAACCCTCATCGGGGCTGTGAACACCGGGGAGCTGTTTTTT. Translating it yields CSARTLIGAVNTGELFF.

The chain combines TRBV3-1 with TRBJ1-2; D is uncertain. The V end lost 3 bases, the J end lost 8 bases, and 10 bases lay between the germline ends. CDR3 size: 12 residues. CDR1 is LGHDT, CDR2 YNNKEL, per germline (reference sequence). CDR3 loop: CASSHEGFGYTF. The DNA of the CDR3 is TGTGCCAGCAGCCACGAGGGATTCGGCTACACCTTC.

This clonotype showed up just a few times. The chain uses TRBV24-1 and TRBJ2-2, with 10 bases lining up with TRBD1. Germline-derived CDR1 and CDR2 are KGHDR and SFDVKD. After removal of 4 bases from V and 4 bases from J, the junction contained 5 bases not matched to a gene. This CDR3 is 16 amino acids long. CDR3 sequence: CATSDPGQGSTGELFF. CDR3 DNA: TGTGCCACCAGTGACCCGGGACAGGGGAGCACCGGGGAGCTGTTTTTT.

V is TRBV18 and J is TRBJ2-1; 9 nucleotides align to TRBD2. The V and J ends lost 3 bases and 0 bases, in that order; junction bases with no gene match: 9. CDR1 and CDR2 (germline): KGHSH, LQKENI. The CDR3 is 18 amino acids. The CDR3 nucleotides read TGTGCCAGCTCACCGGGGGCAGCGGGGGGATTCTCCTACAATGAGCAGTTCTTC. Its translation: CASSPGAAGGFSYNEQFF. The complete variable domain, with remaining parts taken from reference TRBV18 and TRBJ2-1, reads NAGVMQNPRHLVRRRGQEARLRCSPMKGHSHVYWYRQLPEEGLKFMVYLQKENIIDESGMPKERFSAEFPKEGPSILRIQQVVRGDSAAYFCASSPGAAGGFSYNEQFFGPGTRLTVL.

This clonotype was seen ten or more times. The CDR3, as DNA: TGTGCCAGCAGCGCTTTCGCGGACAGGGTGGACACTGAAGCTTTCTTT. This encodes CASSAFADRVDTEAFF. The genes are TRBV11-2 and TRBJ1-1; 8 bases agree with TRBD1. The CDR3 is 16 residues long. Per the germline V gene, CDR1 is SGHAT and CDR2 is FQNNGV. V trimming: 5 bases; J trimming: 3 bases; junction bases outside the gene matches: 11.

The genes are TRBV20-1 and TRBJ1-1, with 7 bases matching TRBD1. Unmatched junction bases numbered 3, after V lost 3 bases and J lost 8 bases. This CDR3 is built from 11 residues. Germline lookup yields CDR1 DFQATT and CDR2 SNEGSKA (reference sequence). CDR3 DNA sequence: TGCAGTGCTAGGCCGGGACAGGAAGCTTTCTTT. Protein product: CSARPGQEAFF.

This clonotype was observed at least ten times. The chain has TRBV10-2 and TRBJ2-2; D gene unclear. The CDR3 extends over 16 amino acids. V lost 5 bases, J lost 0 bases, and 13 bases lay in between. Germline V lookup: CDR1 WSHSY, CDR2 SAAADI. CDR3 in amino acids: CASSLPSGTNTGELFF. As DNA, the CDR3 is TGCGCCAGCAGTCTCCCCTCTGGCACGAACACCGGGGAGCTGTTTTTT.

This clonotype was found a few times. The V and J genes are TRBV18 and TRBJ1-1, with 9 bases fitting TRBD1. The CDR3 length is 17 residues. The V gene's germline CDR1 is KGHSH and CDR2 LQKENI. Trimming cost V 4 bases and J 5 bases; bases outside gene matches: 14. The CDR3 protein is CASSRSLTGTGTTEAFF. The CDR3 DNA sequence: TGTGCCAGCTCACGGAGCCTAACCGGGACAGGGACGACTGAAGCTTTCTTT.

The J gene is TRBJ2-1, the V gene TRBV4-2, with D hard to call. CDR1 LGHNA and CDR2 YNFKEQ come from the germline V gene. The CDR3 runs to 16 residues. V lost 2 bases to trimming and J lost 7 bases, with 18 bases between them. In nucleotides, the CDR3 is TGTGCCAGCAGCCAAAATCCCGGAGAAATGGTGAATGAGCAGTTCTTC. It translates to CASSQNPGEMVNEQFF.